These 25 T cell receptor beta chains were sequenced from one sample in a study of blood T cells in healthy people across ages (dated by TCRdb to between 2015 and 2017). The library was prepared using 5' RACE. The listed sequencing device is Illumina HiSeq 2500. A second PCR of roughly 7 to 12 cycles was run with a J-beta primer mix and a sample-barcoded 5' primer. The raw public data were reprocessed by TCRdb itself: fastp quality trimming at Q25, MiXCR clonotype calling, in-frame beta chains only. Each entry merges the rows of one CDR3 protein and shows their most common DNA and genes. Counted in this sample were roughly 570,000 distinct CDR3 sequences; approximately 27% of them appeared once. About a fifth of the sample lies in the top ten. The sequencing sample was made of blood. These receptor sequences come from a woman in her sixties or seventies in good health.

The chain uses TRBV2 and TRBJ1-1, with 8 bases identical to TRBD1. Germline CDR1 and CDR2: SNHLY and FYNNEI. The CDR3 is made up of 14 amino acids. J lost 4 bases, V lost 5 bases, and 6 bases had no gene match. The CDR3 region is CASSFQGAVTEAFF. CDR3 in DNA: TGTGCCAGCAGTTTTCAGGGGGCGGTCACTGAAGCTTTCTTT.

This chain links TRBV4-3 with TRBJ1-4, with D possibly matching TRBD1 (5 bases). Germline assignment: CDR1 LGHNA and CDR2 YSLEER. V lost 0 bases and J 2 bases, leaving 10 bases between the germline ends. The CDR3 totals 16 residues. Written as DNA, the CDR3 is TGCGCCAGCAGCCAAGAGGGGGGGGGGACTAATGAAAAACTGTTTTTT. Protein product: CASSQEGGGTNEKLFF.

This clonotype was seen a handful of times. The CDR3, as DNA: TGTGCCAGCAGCGTTCTGCTCACAGATACGCAGTATTTT. This codes for CASSVLLTDTQYF. V usage is TRBV9 and J usage is TRBJ2-3; D gene ambiguous. The CDR3 sequence is 13 residues long. Trimming left V 2 bases short and J 2 bases short, with 6 bases between. Germline V gene lookup returns CDR1 SGDLS and CDR2 YYNGEE.

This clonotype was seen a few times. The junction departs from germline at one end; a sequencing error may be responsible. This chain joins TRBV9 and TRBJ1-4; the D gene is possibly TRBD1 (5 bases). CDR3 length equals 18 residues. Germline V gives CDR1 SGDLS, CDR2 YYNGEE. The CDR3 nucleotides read TGTGTCAGCAGCGTCAGACCGGGACGGGAAGCAACTAATGAAAAACTGTTTTTT. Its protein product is CVSSVRPGREATNEKLFF. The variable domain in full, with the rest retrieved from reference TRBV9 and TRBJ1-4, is DSGVTQTPKHLITATGQRVTLRCSPRSGDLSVYWYQQSLDQGLQFLIQYYNGEERAKGNILERFSAQQFPDLHSELNLSSLELGDSALYFCVSSVRPGREATNEKLFFGSGTQLSVL.

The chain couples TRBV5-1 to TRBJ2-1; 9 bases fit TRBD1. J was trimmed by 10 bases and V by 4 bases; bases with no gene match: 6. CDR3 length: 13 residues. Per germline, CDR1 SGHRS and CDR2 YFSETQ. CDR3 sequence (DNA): TGCGCCAGCAGCGGGGGACAGGGTAGGGAGCAGTTCTTC. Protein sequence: CASSGGQGREQFF.

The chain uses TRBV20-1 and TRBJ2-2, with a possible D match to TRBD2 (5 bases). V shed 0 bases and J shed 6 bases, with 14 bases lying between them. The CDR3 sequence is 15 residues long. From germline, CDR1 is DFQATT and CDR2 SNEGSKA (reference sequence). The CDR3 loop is CSARDPGRKAGELFF. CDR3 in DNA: TGCAGTGCTAGAGATCCGGGAAGGAAGGCCGGGGAGCTGTTTTTT.

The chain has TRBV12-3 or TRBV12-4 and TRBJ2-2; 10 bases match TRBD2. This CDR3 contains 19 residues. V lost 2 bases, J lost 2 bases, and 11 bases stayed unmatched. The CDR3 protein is CASSLNWGSGGSNTGELFF. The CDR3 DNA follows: TGTGCCAGCAGTTTAAATTGGGGTAGCGGGGGGTCAAACACCGGGGAGCTGTTTTTT.

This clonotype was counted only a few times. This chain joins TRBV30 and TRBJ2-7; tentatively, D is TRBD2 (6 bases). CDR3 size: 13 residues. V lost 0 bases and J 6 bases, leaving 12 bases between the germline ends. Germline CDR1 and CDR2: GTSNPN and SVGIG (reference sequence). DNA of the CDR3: TGTGCCTGGAGTGTACTGGAGGGAGGCGAGCAGTACTTC. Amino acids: CAWSVLEGGEQYF.

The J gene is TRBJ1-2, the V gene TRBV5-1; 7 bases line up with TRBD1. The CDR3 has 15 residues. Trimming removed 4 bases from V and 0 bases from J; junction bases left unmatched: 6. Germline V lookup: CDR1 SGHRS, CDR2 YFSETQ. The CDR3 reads CASSRLGQANYGYTF. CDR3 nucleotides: TGCGCCAGCAGCAGGCTCGGACAGGCTAACTATGGCTACACCTTC.

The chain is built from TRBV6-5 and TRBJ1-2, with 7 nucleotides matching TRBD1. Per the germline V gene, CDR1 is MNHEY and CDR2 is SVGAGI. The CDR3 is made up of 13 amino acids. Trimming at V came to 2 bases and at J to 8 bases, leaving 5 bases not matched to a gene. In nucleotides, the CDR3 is TGTGCCAGCAGTTACAGACAGGGAGAAGGCTACACCTTC. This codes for CASSYRQGEGYTF.

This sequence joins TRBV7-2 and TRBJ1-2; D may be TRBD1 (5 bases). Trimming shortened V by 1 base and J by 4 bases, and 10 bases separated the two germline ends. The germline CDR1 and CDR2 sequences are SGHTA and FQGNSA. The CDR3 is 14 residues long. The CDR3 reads CASSLGAGPYGYTF. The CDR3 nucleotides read TGTGCCAGCAGCTTAGGAGCGGGACCCTATGGCTACACCTTC.

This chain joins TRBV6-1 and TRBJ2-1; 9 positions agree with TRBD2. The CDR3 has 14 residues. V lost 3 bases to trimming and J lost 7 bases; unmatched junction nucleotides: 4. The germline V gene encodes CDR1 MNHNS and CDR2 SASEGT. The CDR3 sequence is CASSDLLAGNEQFF. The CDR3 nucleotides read TGTGCCAGCAGTGATCTACTAGCGGGTAATGAGCAGTTCTTC.

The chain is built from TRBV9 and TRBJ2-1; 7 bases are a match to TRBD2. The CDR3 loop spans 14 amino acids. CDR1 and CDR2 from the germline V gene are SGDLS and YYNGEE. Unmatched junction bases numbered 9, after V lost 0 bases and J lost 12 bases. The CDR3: CASSVGAGLGVQFF. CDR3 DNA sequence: TGTGCCAGCAGCGTAGGGGCAGGACTAGGTGTGCAGTTCTTC.

The CDR3 DNA reads as TGTGCCAGCAGTACAGGGACGGATCCCTACGAGCAGTACTTC. The encoded protein is CASSTGTDPYEQYF. This sequence joins TRBV6-5 and TRBJ2-5; D is perhaps TRBD1 (6 bases). The J call is doubtful: the DNA matches TRBJ2-7 better. The germline V gene encodes CDR1 MNHEY and CDR2 SVGAGI. The CDR3 length is 14 residues.

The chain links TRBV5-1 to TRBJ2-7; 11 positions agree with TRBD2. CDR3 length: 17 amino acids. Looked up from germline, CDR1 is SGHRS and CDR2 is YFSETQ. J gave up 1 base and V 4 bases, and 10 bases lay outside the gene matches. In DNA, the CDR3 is TGCGCCAGCAGCCTGGCGGGACTAGCGGTTTTATCCTACGAGCAGTACTTC. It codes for CASSLAGLAVLSYEQYF.

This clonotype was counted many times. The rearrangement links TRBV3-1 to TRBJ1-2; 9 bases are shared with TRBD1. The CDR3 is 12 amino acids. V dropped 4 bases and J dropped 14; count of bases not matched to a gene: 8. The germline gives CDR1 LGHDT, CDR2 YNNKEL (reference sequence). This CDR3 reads CASSPLGTGRTF. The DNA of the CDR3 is TGTGCCAGCAGCCCCCTCGGGACAGGGCGGACCTTC.

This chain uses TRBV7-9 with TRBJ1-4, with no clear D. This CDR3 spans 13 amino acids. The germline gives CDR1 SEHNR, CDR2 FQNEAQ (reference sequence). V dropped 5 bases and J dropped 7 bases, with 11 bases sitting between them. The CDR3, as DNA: TGTGCCAGCAGCGAAACCGGGGTTGAAAAACTGTTTTTT. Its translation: CASSETGVEKLFF.

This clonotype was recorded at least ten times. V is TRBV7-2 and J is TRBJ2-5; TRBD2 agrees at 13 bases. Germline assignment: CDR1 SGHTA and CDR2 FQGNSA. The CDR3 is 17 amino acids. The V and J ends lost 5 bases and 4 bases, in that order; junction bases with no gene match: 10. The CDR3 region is CASSRLAGGFFSETQYF. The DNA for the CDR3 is TGTGCCAGCAGCAGACTAGCGGGGGGTTTTTTTTCAGAGACCCAGTACTTC.

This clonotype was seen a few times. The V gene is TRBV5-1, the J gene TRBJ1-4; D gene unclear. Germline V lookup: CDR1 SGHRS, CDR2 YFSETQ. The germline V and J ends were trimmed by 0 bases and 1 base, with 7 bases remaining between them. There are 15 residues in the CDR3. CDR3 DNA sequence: TGCGCCAGCAGCTTGGGTTCTCTAACTAATGAAAAACTGTTTTTT. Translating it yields CASSLGSLTNEKLFF.

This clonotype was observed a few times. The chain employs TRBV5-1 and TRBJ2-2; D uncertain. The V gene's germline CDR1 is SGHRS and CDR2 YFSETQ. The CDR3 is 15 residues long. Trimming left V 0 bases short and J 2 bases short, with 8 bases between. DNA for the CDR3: TGCGCCAGCAGCTTGGTTGTAGGTAACACCGGGGAGCTGTTTTTT. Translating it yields CASSLVVGNTGELFF. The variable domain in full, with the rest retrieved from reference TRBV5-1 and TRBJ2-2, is KAGVTQTPRYLIKTRGQQVTLSCSPISGHRSVSWYQQTPGQGLQFLFEYFSETQRNKGNFPGRFSGRQFSNSRSEMNVSTLELGDSALYLCASSLVVGNTGELFFGEGSRLTVL.

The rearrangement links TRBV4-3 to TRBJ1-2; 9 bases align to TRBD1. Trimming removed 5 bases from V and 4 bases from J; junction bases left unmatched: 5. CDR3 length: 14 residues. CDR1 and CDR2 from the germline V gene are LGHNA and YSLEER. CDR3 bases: TGCGCCAGCAGCTTGACAGGGGGGCTCTATGGCTACACCTTC. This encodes CASSLTGGLYGYTF.

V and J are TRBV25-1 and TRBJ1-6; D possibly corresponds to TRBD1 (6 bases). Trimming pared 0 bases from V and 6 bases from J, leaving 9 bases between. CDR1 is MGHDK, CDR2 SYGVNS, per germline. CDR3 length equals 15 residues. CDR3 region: CASSEYVGGNSPLHF. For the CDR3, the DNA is TGTGCCAGCAGTGAATATGTAGGGGGTAATTCACCCCTCCACTTT.

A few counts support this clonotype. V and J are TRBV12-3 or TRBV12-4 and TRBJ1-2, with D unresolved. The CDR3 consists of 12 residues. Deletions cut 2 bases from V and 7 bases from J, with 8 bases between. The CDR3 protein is CASSLPEGGYTF. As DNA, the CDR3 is TGTGCCAGCAGTTTACCTGAGGGTGGCTACACCTTC.

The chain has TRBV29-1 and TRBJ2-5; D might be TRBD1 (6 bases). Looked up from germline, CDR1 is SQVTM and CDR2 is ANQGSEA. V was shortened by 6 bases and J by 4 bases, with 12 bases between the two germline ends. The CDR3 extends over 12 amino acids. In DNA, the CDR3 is TGCAGCGTACCCAGCAGGGGAGAGACCCAGTACTTC. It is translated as CSVPSRGETQYF.

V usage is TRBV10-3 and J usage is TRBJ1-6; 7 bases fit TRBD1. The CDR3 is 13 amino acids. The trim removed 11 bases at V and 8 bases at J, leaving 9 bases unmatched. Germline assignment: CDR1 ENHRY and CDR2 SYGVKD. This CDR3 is CAGRQGGDSPLHF. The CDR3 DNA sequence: TGTGCCGGTCGACAGGGAGGAGATTCACCCCTCCACTTT.